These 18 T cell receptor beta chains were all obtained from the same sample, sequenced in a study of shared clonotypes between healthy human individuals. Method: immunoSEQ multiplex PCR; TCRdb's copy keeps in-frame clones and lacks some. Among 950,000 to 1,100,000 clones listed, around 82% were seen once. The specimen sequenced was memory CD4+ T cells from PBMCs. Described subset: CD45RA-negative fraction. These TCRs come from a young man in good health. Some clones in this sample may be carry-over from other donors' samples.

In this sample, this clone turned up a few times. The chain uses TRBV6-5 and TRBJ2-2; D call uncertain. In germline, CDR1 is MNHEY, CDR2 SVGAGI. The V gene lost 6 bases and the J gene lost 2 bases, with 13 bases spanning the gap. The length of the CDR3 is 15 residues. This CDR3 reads CASSPTFTNTGELFF. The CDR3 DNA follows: TGTGCCAGCAGCCCTACGTTCACAAACACCGGGGAGCTGTTTTTT.

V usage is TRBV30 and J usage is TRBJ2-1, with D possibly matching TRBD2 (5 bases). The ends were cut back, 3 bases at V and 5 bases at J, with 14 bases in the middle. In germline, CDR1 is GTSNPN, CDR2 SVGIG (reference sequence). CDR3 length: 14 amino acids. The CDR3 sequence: CAWRILHGDNEQFF. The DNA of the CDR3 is TGTGCCTGGAGGATACTCCACGGGGACAATGAGCAGTTCTTC.

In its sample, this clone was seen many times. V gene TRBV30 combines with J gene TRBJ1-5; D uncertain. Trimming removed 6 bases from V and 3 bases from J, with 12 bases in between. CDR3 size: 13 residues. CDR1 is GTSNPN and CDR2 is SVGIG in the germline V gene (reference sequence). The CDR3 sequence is CACSRVNNQPQHF. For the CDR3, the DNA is TGTGCCTGTTCTCGGGTAAACAATCAGCCCCAGCATTTT.

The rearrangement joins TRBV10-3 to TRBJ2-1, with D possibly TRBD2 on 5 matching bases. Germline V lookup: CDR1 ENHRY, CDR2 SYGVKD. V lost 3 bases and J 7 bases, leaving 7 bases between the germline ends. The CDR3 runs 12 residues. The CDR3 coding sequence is TGTGCCATCAGTGACGGGGAGAATGAGCAGTTCTTC. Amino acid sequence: CAISDGENEQFF.

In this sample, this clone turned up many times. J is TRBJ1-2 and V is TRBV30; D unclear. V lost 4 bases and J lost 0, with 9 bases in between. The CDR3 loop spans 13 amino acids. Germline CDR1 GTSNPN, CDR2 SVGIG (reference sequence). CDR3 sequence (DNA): TGTGCCTGGATTGGGAGTCCTAACTATGGCTACACCTTC. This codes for CAWIGSPNYGYTF. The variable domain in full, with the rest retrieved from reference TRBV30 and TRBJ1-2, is SQTIHQWPATLVQPVGSPLSLECTVEGTSNPNLYWYRQAAGRGLQLLFYSVGIGQISSEVPQNLSASRPQDRQFILSSKKLLLSDSGFYLCAWIGSPNYGYTFGSGTRLTVV.

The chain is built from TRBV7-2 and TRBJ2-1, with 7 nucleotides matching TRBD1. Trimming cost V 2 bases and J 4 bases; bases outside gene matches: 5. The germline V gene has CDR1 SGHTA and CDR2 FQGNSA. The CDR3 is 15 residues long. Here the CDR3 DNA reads TGTGCCAGCAGCTTATTGGGACAGAGATACAATGAGCAGTTCTTC. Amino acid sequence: CASSLLGQRYNEQFF. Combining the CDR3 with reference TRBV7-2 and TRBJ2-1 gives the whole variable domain GAGVSQSPSNKVTEKGKDVELRCDPISGHTALYWYRQSLGQGLEFLIYFQGNSAPDKSGLPSDRFSAERTGGSVSTLTIQRTQQEDSAVYLCASSLLGQRYNEQFFGPGTRLTVL.

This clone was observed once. The CDR3 DNA reads TGTGCCAGCAGCAGGGGGGTAGCGAACACTGAAGCTTTCTTT. This translates into CASSRGVANTEAFF. V usage is TRBV28 and J usage is TRBJ1-1; 7 nucleotides match TRBD1. J gave up 1 base and V 6 bases, and 5 bases lay outside the gene matches. The CDR3 extends over 14 amino acids. The germline gives CDR1 MDHEN, CDR2 SYDVKM.

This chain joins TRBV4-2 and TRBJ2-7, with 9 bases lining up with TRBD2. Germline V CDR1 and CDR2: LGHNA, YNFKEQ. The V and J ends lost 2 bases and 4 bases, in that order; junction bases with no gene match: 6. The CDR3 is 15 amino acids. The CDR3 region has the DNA TGTGCCAGCAGCCAACCTAGCGGGGTTGGGTACGAGCAGTACTTC. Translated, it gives CASSQPSGVGYEQYF.

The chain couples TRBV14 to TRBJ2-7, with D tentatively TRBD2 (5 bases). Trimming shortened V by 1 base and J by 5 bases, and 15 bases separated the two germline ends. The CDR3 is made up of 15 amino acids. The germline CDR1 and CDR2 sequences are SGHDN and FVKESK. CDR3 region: CASSQGLPGLNEQYF. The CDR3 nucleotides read TGTGCCAGCAGCCAAGGCTTACCGGGATTGAACGAGCAGTACTTC.

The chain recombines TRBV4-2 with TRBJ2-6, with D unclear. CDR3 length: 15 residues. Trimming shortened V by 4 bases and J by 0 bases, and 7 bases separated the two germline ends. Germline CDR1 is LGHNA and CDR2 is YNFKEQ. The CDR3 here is CASSPQDSGANVLTF. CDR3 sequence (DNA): TGTGCCAGCAGCCCTCAGGACTCTGGGGCCAACGTCCTGACTTTC.

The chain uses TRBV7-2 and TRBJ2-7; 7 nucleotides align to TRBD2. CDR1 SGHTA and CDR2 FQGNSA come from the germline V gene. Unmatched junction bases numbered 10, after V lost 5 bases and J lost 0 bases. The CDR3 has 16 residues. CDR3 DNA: TGTGCCAGCAGCCCGAGACTAGCCGTGAGCTCCTACGAGCAGTACTTC. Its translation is CASSPRLAVSSYEQYF.

The CDR3 is CASSLIRTATDTQYF. CDR3 bases: TGCGCCAGCAGCCTTATCCGGACAGCCACAGATACGCAGTATTTT. V is TRBV5-1 and J is TRBJ2-3, with D tentatively TRBD1 (6 bases). The germline V and J ends were trimmed by 4 bases and 2 bases, with 14 bases remaining between them. Germline CDR1 reads SGHRS; CDR2 reads YFSETQ. This CDR3 contains 15 residues.

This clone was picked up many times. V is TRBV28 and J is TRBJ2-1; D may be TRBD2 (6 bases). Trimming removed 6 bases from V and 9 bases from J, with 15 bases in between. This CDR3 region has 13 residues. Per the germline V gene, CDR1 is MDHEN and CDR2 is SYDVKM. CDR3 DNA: TGTGCCAGCAGCCCCAATCGGGGGAGTGAGCAGTTCTTC. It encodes CASSPNRGSEQFF.

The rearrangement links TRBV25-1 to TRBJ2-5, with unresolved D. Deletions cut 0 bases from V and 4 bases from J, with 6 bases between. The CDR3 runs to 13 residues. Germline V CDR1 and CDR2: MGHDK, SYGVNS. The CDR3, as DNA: TGTGCCAGCAGTGAATACCCGGGAGAGACCCAGTACTTC. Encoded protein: CASSEYPGETQYF.

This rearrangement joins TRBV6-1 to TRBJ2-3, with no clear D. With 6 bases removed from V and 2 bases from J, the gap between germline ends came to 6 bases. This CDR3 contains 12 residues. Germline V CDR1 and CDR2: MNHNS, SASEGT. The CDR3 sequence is CASSSNTDTQYF. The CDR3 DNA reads TGTGCCAGCAGCAGTAACACAGATACGCAGTATTTT.

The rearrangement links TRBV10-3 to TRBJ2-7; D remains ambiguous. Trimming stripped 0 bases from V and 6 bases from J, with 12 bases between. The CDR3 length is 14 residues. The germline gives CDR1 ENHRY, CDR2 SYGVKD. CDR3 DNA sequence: TGTGCCATCAGTGAGTCCTTATCGGGTTCCGAGCAGTACTTC. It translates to CAISESLSGSEQYF.

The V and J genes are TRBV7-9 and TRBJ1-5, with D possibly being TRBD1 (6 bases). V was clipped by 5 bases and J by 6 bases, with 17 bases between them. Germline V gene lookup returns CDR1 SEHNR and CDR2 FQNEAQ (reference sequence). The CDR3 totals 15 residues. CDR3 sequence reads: CASSHSSRGGQPQHF. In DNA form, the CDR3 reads TGTGCCAGCAGCCACTCGTCGAGGGGGGGTCAGCCCCAGCATTTT.

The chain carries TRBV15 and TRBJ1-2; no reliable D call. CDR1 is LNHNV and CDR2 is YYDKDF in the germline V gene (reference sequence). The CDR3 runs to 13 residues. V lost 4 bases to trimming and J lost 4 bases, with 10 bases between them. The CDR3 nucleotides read TGTGCCACCAGCAACCTACGAGGCTATGGCTACACCTTC. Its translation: CATSNLRGYGYTF.